This TCR beta chain was obtained from a study of shared clonotypes between healthy human individuals. Whole-study context: Three plates each covered CD4 naive and memory; CD8 naive two, CD8 memory one.

CDR1 and CDR2 (germline): SNHLY, FYNNEI. There are 13 residues in the CDR3. V lost 10 bases to trimming and J lost 4 bases, with 17 bases between them. Positive CCR7 selection of CD45RO-negative cells yielded the naive CD8 cells, and terminally differentiated effector memory CD45RA+ cells were excluded. TCRdb's table, derived via immunoSEQ multiplex PCR, lists solely in-frame clones and lacks some. The profile shows 2 million to 2.5 million clones, more than 85% of them singletons. The sequence was obtained from a man younger than 30 in good health. Some clones in this sample may be carry-over from other donors' samples. Material: naive CD8+ T cells from PBMCs. The rearrangement uses TRBV2 and TRBJ2-7; D unclear. The CDR3 is CATKPPSFYEQYF. The CDR3 DNA is TGTGCCACCAAACCGCCGAGTTTTTACGAGCAGTACTTC. The whole variable domain, filled in from reference TRBV2 and TRBJ2-7, reads EPEVTQTPSHQVTQMGQEVILRCVPISNHLYFYWYRQILGQKVEFLVSFYNNEISEKSEIFDDQFSVERPDGSNFTLKIRSTKLEDSAMYFCATKPPSFYEQYFGPGTRLTVT.